Below, 22 T cell receptor delta chains from the same sample are listed, as sequenced in a study of γδ T cells in repeated Plasmodium falciparum infection. Bulk repertoires came from Vgamma9/Vdelta2+ or Vdelta2-negative gammadelta T cells flow-sorted from PBMC. TCRdb fed the multiplex PCR reads to CATT. The sample contains 75,000 to 100,000 delta-chain clones, roughly 1.4% of which appear only once. The specimen was gamma-delta T cells from blood. These receptors all stem from a pool of human donors (malaria-infected and uninfected, not separated).

This clone was seen a handful of times. The protein held in TCRdb is that of a much larger clone and does not match this DNA's translation at residue 8, likely because of a read error; the protein shown is translated from the DNA. This chain uses TRDV1 with TRDJ1; the match to TRDD3 covers 13 bases. Germline loops: CDR1 TSWWSYY, CDR2 QGS. The CDR3 is 22 residues long. V shed 4 bases, J shed 11 bases, and the junction held 31 bases outside the gene matches. The CDR3 spells CALGGPGWPSYAPTGGYAGLIF. The CDR3 nucleotides are TGTGCTCTTGGGGGACCGGGTTGGCCTTCCTACGCTCCTACTGGGGGATACGCGGGCCTCATCTTT.

This clone is labeled as medium-sized. This sample also contains other DNA sequences that code for the same CDR3. V usage is TRDV1 and J usage is TRDJ1; 10 nucleotides agree with TRDD3. The CDR3 runs to 22 residues. CDR1 and CDR2 from the germline V gene are TSWWSYY and QGS. Trimming at V came to 5 bases and at J to 7 bases, leaving 31 bases not matched to a gene. The CDR3 nucleotides read TGTGCTCTTGGGAAGAGTCGACCTAATGGTGTAAGAGTACTGGGGGATGGGGTTAAACTCATCTTT. It translates to CALGKSRPNGVRVLGDGVKLIF.

In regard to this clone: TCRdb's protein for this DNA is that of a much larger clone and differs from the translation at residue 13, likely a read error; the protein shown is the DNA translation. V and J are TRDV1 and TRDJ1; 9 bases line up with TRDD3. This CDR3 region has 20 residues. CDR1 and CDR2 from the germline V gene are TSWWSYY and QGS. The J segment lost 0 bases and the V segment lost 2 bases, leaving 16 bases of the junction unmatched. CDR3 sequence: CALGEIGTYWGTSYTDKLIF. The CDR3 DNA reads TGTGCTCTTGGGGAAATCGGGACATACTGGGGGACAAGTTACACCGATAAACTCATCTTT.

Details on this clone: Given a far larger clone just one base away, this is likely a sequencing read error. Other DNA variants within this sample encode the same CDR3. V gene assignment gives TRDV1, but the J gene was left uncalled. The CDR3 consists of 16 residues. Germline assignment: CDR1 TSWWSYY and CDR2 QGS. For the CDR3, the DNA is TGTGCTCTTGGAGGGCCACAACCACGGACTGGGAGGGGGCTCATCTTT. Residues: CALGGPQPRTGRGLIF.

Remarks on this clone: The protein held in TCRdb is that of a much larger clone and does not match this DNA's translation at residue 18, likely because of a read error; the protein shown is translated from the DNA. For the V gene the call is TRDV1; the J gene has no call; the table's D call, TRDD3, was not checked against the DNA. CDR1 and CDR2 from the germline V gene are TSWWSYY and QGS. The CDR3 covers 20 residues. The CDR3 is CALGEIGKPILGDTGDKPIF. The CDR3 bases are TGTGCTCTTGGGGAAATAGGTAAACCCATACTGGGGGATACGGGCGATAAACCCATCTTT.

Note on this clone: TCRdb shows a much larger clone's protein in place of this DNA's translation, and the two differ at residue 18, likely through a read error; the protein shown is translated from the DNA. The J gene was not called, though the V gene is TRDV2; the D segment call TRDD3 is taken from the table without a DNA check. Germline V gene sequence: CDR1 GEAIGNYY, CDR2 EKD. The CDR3 runs 20 residues. The CDR3 spells CACDTGLRGLGDTSTDKPIF. Here the CDR3 DNA reads TGTGCCTGTGACACCGGCCTTCGGGGATTGGGGGATACGAGCACCGATAAACCCATCTTT.

With respect to this clone: The TCRdb protein, from a much larger clone, departs from this DNA's translation at residue 3, likely by read error; the protein shown derives from the DNA. The chain uses TRDV1 and TRDJ1, with 8 bases fitting TRDD3. Since TCRdb gives no J gene, matching the DNA to germline was used here to assign it. Germline CDR1 reads TSWWSYY; CDR2 reads QGS. This CDR3 comprises 19 residues. DNA for the CDR3: TGTGCTCCTGGGGAAATTGTGTATGGGGGATCGGCGTACACCGATAAACTCATCTTT. Its protein is CAPGEIVYGGSAYTDKLIF.

This clone was recorded a few times. TCRdb has a much larger clone's protein, which differs at residue 5 from the translation of this DNA, likely because of a read error; what is shown is the protein translated from the DNA. V and J are TRDV1 and TRDJ1, with 9 bases matching TRDD3. J gave up 0 bases and V 4 bases, and 21 bases lay outside the gene matches. The CDR3 has 21 residues. The germline CDR1 and CDR2 sequences are TSWWSYY and QGS. CDR3 DNA sequence: TGTGCTCTTGGGGTAACCACCGGCCTTCTTTGGGGGATAAGGTACACCGATAAACTCATCTTT. This gives the protein CALGVTTGLLWGIRYTDKLIF.

At least ten counts were recorded for this clone. TCRdb shows a much larger clone's protein in place of this DNA's translation, and the two differ at residue 9, likely through a read error; the protein shown is translated from the DNA. The rearrangement uses TRDV1 and TRDJ1; no clear D gene. TCRdb leaves out the J gene; it was filled in here by matching the DNA to germline. CDR1 TSWWSYY and CDR2 QGS come from the germline V gene. The CDR3 sequence is 18 residues long. V was shortened by 2 bases and J by 0 bases, with 19 bases between the two germline ends. The CDR3 DNA follows: TGTGCTCTTGGGGAAGTGGGAGGGTTCCCATCCTACACCGATAAACTCATCTTT. Translated, it gives CALGEVGGFPSYTDKLIF.

As concerns this clone: With only one base between it and a far larger clone, this is likely a read error. It is unclear where the CDR3 begins or ends on the DNA, so no DNA is shown, and the CDR3 is as TCRdb lists it. The same CDR3 is also encoded by other DNA sequences in this sample. The V gene was identified as TRDV2, while no J gene was called; the D segment call TRDD3 is taken from the table without a DNA check. Looked up from germline, CDR1 is GEAIGNYY and CDR2 is EKD. The CDR3 numbers 15 amino acids, ends counted. CDR3 region: CACDTVGGGSLKLIF.

This clone has only a few counts. The TCRdb protein, from a much larger clone, departs from this DNA's translation at residue 8, likely by read error; the protein shown derives from the DNA. This rearrangement joins TRDV1 to TRDJ1, with D tentatively TRDD3 (6 bases). Assignment of the J gene here rests on matching the DNA to germline, because TCRdb gives none. Trimming left V 2 bases short and J 5 bases short, with 18 bases between. The germline V gene encodes CDR1 TSWWSYY and CDR2 QGS. The CDR3 extends over 16 amino acids. This CDR3 is CALGEYWRILQDKLIF. DNA for the CDR3: TGTGCTCTTGGGGAATACTGGAGGATACTTCAAGATAAACTCATCTTT.

This clone was seen only a few times. With a far larger clone one base away, a read error is the likely cause. Other nucleotide sequences from this sample produce the same CDR3. This chain connects TRDV2 to TRDJ3, with D perhaps matching TRDD3 (6 bases). As TCRdb names no J gene, one was assigned here on the basis of a DNA match to germline. Deletions cut 0 bases from V and 1 base from J, with 12 bases between. Per the germline V gene, CDR1 is GEAIGNYY and CDR2 is EKD. The CDR3 sequence is 18 residues long. The CDR3 DNA reads TGTGCCTGTGACACCGTGGGGATCGATTCCTGGGACACCCGACAGATGTTTTTC. This translates into CACDTVGIDSWDTRQMFF.

This clone was observed a handful of times. The likely explanation is a read error, given a far larger clone one base away. The same CDR3 can be traced to other DNA sequences in this sample. The genes are TRDV3 and TRDJ1; the D gene is possibly TRDD3 (6 bases). The CDR3 is 15 amino acids. Germline loops: CDR1 TVYSNPD, CDR2 GDNSRS (reference sequence). The CDR3 coding sequence is TGTGCCTTTAGTGGCTGGGGAACGTACACCGATAAGCTCATCTTT. This sequence encodes CAFSGWGTYTDKLIF.

This clone was counted a few times. The TCRdb protein comes from a much larger clone and disagrees with this DNA's translation at residue 13, likely due to a read error; the protein given here is derived from the DNA. V gene TRDV1 was called; the J gene was not. Germline CDR1 reads TSWWSYY; CDR2 reads QGS. CDR3 size: 14 residues. CDR3 sequence (DNA): TGTGCTCTTGGGGAACTCCCCCGCACCGATAAACTCACCTTT. This codes for CALGELPRTDKLTF.

This clone showed up many times. The same CDR3 also results from other DNA sequences found in this sample. V gene TRDV1 combines with J gene TRDJ1; 7 bases align to TRDD3. The V and J ends lost 8 bases and 1 base, in that order; junction bases with no gene match: 13. The CDR3 is 16 amino acids. Germline V gene lookup returns CDR1 TSWWSYY and CDR2 QGS. CDR3 residues: CALWTRSWGFTDKLIF. CDR3 coding DNA: TGTGCTCTTTGGACACGATCCTGGGGGTTCACCGATAAACTCATCTTT.

The table lists this clone with a few counts. Since a far larger clone is one base different, this is likely a read error. Other nucleotide sequences in the sample specify the same CDR3. The chain has TRDV3 and TRDJ1, with D possibly matching TRDD2 (6 bases). The V gene lost 0 bases and the J gene lost 11 bases, with 25 bases spanning the gap. Germline CDR1 TVYSNPD, CDR2 GDNSRS (reference sequence). The CDR3 contains 15 residues. CDR3 sequence (DNA): TGTGCCTTTAGTTCCTTCCGTCCTGGGAGGGCAAAGCTCATCTTT. Translation: CAFSSFRPGRAKLIF.

About this clone itself: The likely explanation is a read error, given a far larger clone one base away. This sample also contains other DNA sequences that code for the same CDR3. The CDR3 DNA is TGTGCCTGTGACACCGGGGGATACGGACGTAGAGCACAACTCTTCTTT. Translation gives CACDTGGYGRRAQLFF. J is TRDJ2 and V is TRDV2; TRDD3 matches 10 bases. Here the J gene was assigned by germline matching of the DNA, as TCRdb has none. Per germline, CDR1 GEAIGNYY and CDR2 EKD. CDR3 size: 16 residues. V was pared by 0 bases and J by 7 bases, with 7 bases of the junction left unmatched.

For this clone: Translating this DNA gives a protein that differs at residue 7 from the TCRdb one, which belongs to a much larger clone; a read error is likely, and the protein shown is this translation. CDR3 amino acids: CALGGAFFLRAEYTDKLIF. CDR3 bases: TGTGCTCTTGGGGGAGCCTTCTTCCTGAGGGCAGAATACACCGATAAACTCATCTTT. This chain connects TRDV1 to TRDJ1; D perhaps matches TRDD2 (6 bases). Per germline, CDR1 TSWWSYY and CDR2 QGS. The CDR3 consists of 19 residues. V was pared by 4 bases and J by 0 bases, with 24 bases between.

Concerning this clone itself: TCRdb's protein, taken from a much larger clone, differs from this DNA's translation at residue 12, likely owing to a read error; the protein displayed comes from the DNA. The chain's CDR3 is CACDTGFVTGGCANWIFLTAQLFF. Here the CDR3 DNA reads TGTGCCTGTGACACCGGATTCGTTACTGGGGGATGCGCGAATTGGATTTTTTTGACAGCACAACTCTTCTTT. The rearrangement links TRDV2 to TRDJ2; 10 nucleotides align to TRDD3. Assignment of the J gene here rests on matching the DNA to germline, because TCRdb gives none. J gave up 1 base and V 0 bases, and 25 bases lay outside the gene matches. Germline CDR1 GEAIGNYY, CDR2 EKD. The length of the CDR3 is 24 residues.

This clone was found many times. The CDR3 is CALGVYPRGILTDKLIF. DNA of the CDR3: TGTGCTCTTGGGGTCTATCCCCGGGGGATTCTCACCGATAAACTCATCTTT. The genes are TRDV1 and TRDJ1; 7 bases line up with TRDD3. V lost 4 bases to trimming and J lost 1 base; unmatched junction nucleotides: 12. Per the germline V gene, CDR1 is TSWWSYY and CDR2 is QGS. The CDR3 has 17 residues.

This clone was seen more than once but under ten times. This sequence is one base from a far larger clone and is likely a read error. Other DNA sequences in the same sample also yield this CDR3. V is TRDV1 and J is TRDJ1; possibly TRDD3 for D (5 bases). The germline gives CDR1 TSWWSYY, CDR2 QGS. The CDR3 is 15 residues long. The chain's CDR3 is CALGEPPGWDDKLIF. As DNA, the CDR3 is TGTGCTCTCGGGGAACCACCGGGGTGGGACGATAAACTCATCTTT.

This clone was seen a handful of times. TCRdb's protein, taken from a much larger clone, differs from this DNA's translation at residue 9, likely owing to a read error; the protein displayed comes from the DNA. DNA of the CDR3: TGTGCCTGTGACACCTGGGGGAGCGACCACTCCTGGGACACCCGACAGATGTTTTTC. As protein: CACDTWGSDHSWDTRQMFF. The chain uses TRDV2 and TRDJ3, with 7 nucleotides matching TRDD3. Matching the DNA to germline supplied the J gene, which TCRdb does not give. The V gene's germline CDR1 is GEAIGNYY and CDR2 EKD. Trimming at V came to 0 bases and at J to 0 bases, leaving 7 bases not matched to a gene. CDR3 length: 19 residues.